This TCR beta chain appears in the sequencing data of a study of T cells after somatic rescue of genetic block. The V gene's germline CDR1 is MDHEN and CDR2 SYDVKM. Between the trimmed V and J ends, which lost 6 bases and 0 bases, there was a span of 9 bases. The CDR3 loop spans 14 amino acids. TCRdb keeps only in-frame clones here, not all; method: immunoSEQ multiplex PCR. This table holds roughly 92,000 clones, 85% to 90% found once. V is TRBV28 and J is TRBJ1-3; tentatively, D is TRBD1 (6 bases). The sample comprised peripheral blood mononuclear cells (PBMCs). This clonotype was obtained from a woman aged 18-30 years. The CDR3 coding sequence is TGTGCCAGCAGGGGACACCTCTCTGGAAACACCATATATTTT. Translating it yields CASRGHLSGNTIYF.